These 27 T cell receptor beta chains were sequenced from one sample in a study of blood T cell repertoires in COVID-19. The protocol was immunoSEQ multiplex PCR, while the TCRdb copy is restricted to in-frame clones and leaves out a portion. The sample has about 120,000 clones; nearly 90% are singletons. Sequenced: peripheral blood. Receptors originate from a human donor in a cohort sampled during active COVID-19.

The sample holds a few counts of this clone. This chain uses TRBV2 with TRBJ2-5; D is possibly TRBD1 (5 bases). Germline V gene sequence: CDR1 SNHLY, CDR2 FYNNEI. V was shortened by 6 bases and J by 4 bases, with 21 bases between the two germline ends. CDR3 length equals 16 residues. This chain's CDR3 is CASRRGRTSQGETQYF. As DNA, the CDR3 is TGTGCCAGCAGACGAGGAAGAACTTCTCAGGGAGAGACCCAGTACTTC.

The V gene is TRBV19, the J gene TRBJ1-1; no reliable D call. The V gene lost 2 bases and the J gene lost 8 bases, with 12 bases spanning the gap. The CDR3 length is 13 residues. CDR1 is LNHDA and CDR2 is SQIVND in the germline V gene (reference sequence). The DNA for the CDR3 is TGTGCCAGTAGTATACTAGTACAAGGAGAAGCTTTCTTT. Amino acid sequence: CASSILVQGEAFF.

The chain carries TRBV30 and TRBJ2-7; D may be TRBD1 (6 bases). The CDR3 spans 14 residues. V was pared by 2 bases and J by 5 bases, with 16 bases between. Per germline, CDR1 GTSNPN and CDR2 SVGIG (reference sequence). CDR3 DNA sequence: TGTGCCTGGAGTCGGACAGCGTGGTCCGACGAGCAGTACTTC. Amino acid sequence: CAWSRTAWSDEQYF.

J is TRBJ1-6 and V is TRBV5-1, with D possibly TRBD1 on 6 matching bases. The CDR3 sequence is 19 residues long. The V gene's germline CDR1 is SGHRS and CDR2 YFSETQ. Trimming pared 3 bases from V and 9 bases from J, leaving 28 bases between. CDR3 region: CASSSDPPGRQAAGSPLHF. The CDR3 region has the DNA TGCGCCAGCAGCTCCGATCCCCCCGGACGACAGGCCGCCGGTTCACCCCTCCACTTT.

This chain joins TRBV28 and TRBJ1-1, with D possibly being TRBD1 (6 bases). The CDR3 loop spans 14 amino acids. V lost 5 bases and J lost 1, with 11 bases in between. Germline V lookup: CDR1 MDHEN, CDR2 SYDVKM. CDR3 sequence (DNA): TGTGCCAGCAGTCTCACCAGGGGGAACACTGAAGCTTTCTTT. Translation: CASSLTRGNTEAFF.

The chain recombines TRBV6-5 with TRBJ2-2; TRBD1 might be the D (6 bases). The CDR3 length is 15 residues. The V end was cut by 7 bases, the J end by 6 bases, with 18 bases between. Germline loops: CDR1 MNHEY, CDR2 SVGAGI. CDR3 nucleotides: TGTGCCAGCAAAACAGGGCCCGCGTTGGCCGGGGAGCTGTTTTTT. Amino acids: CASKTGPALAGELFF.

The chain employs TRBV7-9 and TRBJ2-3, with 10 bases that match TRBD2. Germline-derived CDR1 and CDR2 are SEHNR and FQNEAQ (reference sequence). Germline trimming cut 6 bases from V and 4 bases from J; bases unmatched to any gene: 7. The CDR3 spans 15 residues. The CDR3 DNA follows: TGTGCCAGCAGAACCGGGACTAGCGTGGCAGATACGCAGTATTTT. Residues: CASRTGTSVADTQYF.

Here the CDR3 DNA reads TGTGCCAGCAGTTTGGGACTAGGGACGTGGGAGCAGTACTTC. The encoded protein is CASSLGLGTWEQYF. V usage is TRBV6-5 and J usage is TRBJ2-7; TRBD2 agrees at 8 bases. This CDR3 contains 14 residues. Trimming took 4 bases from V and 7 from J; bases not matched to a gene: 9. CDR1 is MNHEY and CDR2 is SVGAGI in the germline V gene.

The V call is TRBV18, the J call TRBJ1-2; the match to TRBD1 covers 8 bases. CDR3 length: 15 residues. V lost 1 base and J lost 4; bases outside the gene matches: 5. The germline CDR1 and CDR2 sequences are KGHSH and LQKENI. The CDR3 DNA sequence: TGTGCCAGCTCACCACTAGGACAGGGTGGCTATGGCTACACCTTC. Its protein product is CASSPLGQGGYGYTF.

The chain has TRBV5-4 and TRBJ2-7; 10 nucleotides align to TRBD1. Germline V gives CDR1 SGHNT, CDR2 YYREEE (reference sequence). Trimming removed 1 base from V and 3 bases from J; junction bases left unmatched: 1. The CDR3 runs to 14 residues. CDR3 sequence reads: CASSLRDRGYEQYF. The CDR3 DNA reads TGTGCCAGCAGCTTGAGGGACAGGGGCTACGAGCAGTACTTC.

J is TRBJ2-3 and V is TRBV6-5; the D is unclear. This CDR3 spans 14 amino acids. CDR1 and CDR2 (germline): MNHEY, SVGAGI. V shed 8 bases and J shed 0 bases, with 12 bases lying between them. CDR3 DNA: TGTGCCAGCCAGCGTAGTACTAGCACAGATACGCAGTATTTT. This sequence encodes CASQRSTSTDTQYF.

V usage is TRBV28 and J usage is TRBJ1-1; perhaps TRBD1 as D (6 bases). The CDR3 loop spans 12 amino acids. Trimming shortened V by 5 bases and J by 4 bases, and 8 bases separated the two germline ends. Per germline, CDR1 MDHEN and CDR2 SYDVKM. CDR3 coding DNA: TGTGCCAGCAGTCCCAGGGGCACTGAAGCTTTCTTT. Amino acid sequence: CASSPRGTEAFF. The variable domain in full, completed from reference TRBV28 and TRBJ1-1, reads DVKVTQSSRYLVKRTGEKVFLECVQDMDHENMFWYRQDPGLGLRLIYFSYDVKMKEKGDIPEGYSVSREKKERFSLILESASTNQTSMYLCASSPRGTEAFFGQGTRLTVV.

This clone was observed once. The chain uses TRBV10-2 and TRBJ2-5; 8 nucleotides align to TRBD2. The germline CDR1 and CDR2 sequences are WSHSY and SAAADI. Trimming at V came to 6 bases and at J to 5 bases, leaving 5 bases not matched to a gene. The CDR3 has 13 amino acids. The DNA of the CDR3 is TGCGCCAGCAGGGGGACTAGTTACGAGACCCAGTACTTC. The encoded protein is CASRGTSYETQYF.

The rearrangement joins TRBV2 to TRBJ1-5; possibly TRBD1 for D (6 bases). The germline gives CDR1 SNHLY, CDR2 FYNNEI. V dropped 3 bases and J dropped 1 base, with 10 bases sitting between them. The CDR3 consists of 15 residues. The CDR3 is CASSERGLSNQPQHF. In DNA form, the CDR3 reads TGTGCCAGCAGTGAGAGGGGGTTAAGCAATCAGCCCCAGCATTTT.

The rearrangement joins TRBV6-5 to TRBJ2-7, with TRBD1 identical over 7 bases. Per the germline V gene, CDR1 is MNHEY and CDR2 is SVGAGI. The V and J ends lost 8 bases and 2 bases, in that order; junction bases with no gene match: 6. The CDR3 totals 13 residues. CDR3 protein: CASHRTGPYEQYF. The CDR3 nucleotides are TGTGCCAGCCACCGGACAGGCCCCTACGAGCAGTACTTC.

The chain is built from TRBV9 and TRBJ2-3; a possible D gene is TRBD2 (6 bases). Germline loops: CDR1 SGDLS, CDR2 YYNGEE. The CDR3 sequence is 17 residues long. V shed 4 bases and J shed 0 bases, with 18 bases lying between them. In DNA form, the CDR3 reads TGTGCCAGCAGCCGGGGGAGCAGAACCGCTAGCACAGATACGCAGTATTTT. This translates into CASSRGSRTASTDTQYF.

The rearrangement joins TRBV30 to TRBJ2-7, with TRBD2 as a possible D gene (5 bases). Looked up from germline, CDR1 is GTSNPN and CDR2 is SVGIG (reference sequence). V lost 2 bases and J lost 6, with 14 bases in between. CDR3 size: 13 residues. CDR3 coding DNA: TGTGCCTGGAGTACTTTTAACCGGGGCGAGCAGTACTTC. This translates into CAWSTFNRGEQYF.

The CDR3 nucleotides are TGTGCCAGTAGTCCGATACGAGCGGGAGGGCCTAGCTACGAGCAGTACTTC. Protein: CASSPIRAGGPSYEQYF. The chain combines TRBV19 with TRBJ2-7; 10 bases map to TRBD2. The CDR3 loop spans 17 amino acids. V lost 5 bases and J lost 3; bases outside the gene matches: 13. Germline CDR1 and CDR2: LNHDA and SQIVND (reference sequence).

CDR3 coding DNA: TGTGCCAGCAGCCGCCCGGACTGGGGAGAAACTGAAGCTTTCTTT. Its protein product is CASSRPDWGETEAFF. The chain joins TRBV5-4 to TRBJ1-1; D is undetermined. CDR3 length: 15 residues. The V and J ends lost 4 bases and 5 bases respectively, with 18 bases between them. From germline, CDR1 is SGHNT and CDR2 YYREEE (reference sequence).

CDR3 in DNA: TGTGCCAGCAGGGGAACTAGCGGGGCAAATGAGCAGTTCTTC. This codes for CASRGTSGANEQFF. V usage is TRBV2 and J usage is TRBJ2-1; 10 positions agree with TRBD2. The CDR3 extends over 14 amino acids. Trimming took 6 bases from V and 7 from J; bases not matched to a gene: 6. The germline V gene has CDR1 SNHLY and CDR2 FYNNEI.

The chain uses TRBV19 and TRBJ1-1; TRBD1 matches at 7 bases. The CDR3 runs to 15 residues. J gave up 5 bases and V 6 bases, and 12 bases lay outside the gene matches. Germline V gene lookup returns CDR1 LNHDA and CDR2 SQIVND (reference sequence). CDR3 amino acids: CASRGGGASRTEAFF. CDR3 bases: TGTGCCAGTAGAGGAGGGGGCGCGAGTAGAACTGAAGCTTTCTTT.

The rearrangement uses TRBV9 and TRBJ1-1; 8 positions match TRBD1. The junction had 11 bases not matched to a gene; V was cut back by 1 base and J by 0 bases. The CDR3 length is 18 residues. Germline values: CDR1 SGDLS, CDR2 YYNGEE. CDR3 DNA sequence: TGTGCCAGCAGCGTATCAGGGGGCTACCGGGGGATGAACACTGAAGCTTTCTTT. As protein: CASSVSGGYRGMNTEAFF.

The chain uses TRBV9 and TRBJ1-2; D gene ambiguous. V lost 4 bases, J lost 0 bases, and 7 bases lay in between. This CDR3 region has 13 residues. Germline CDR1 reads SGDLS; CDR2 reads YYNGEE. This CDR3 reads CASSPQPNYGYTF. The CDR3 nucleotides read TGTGCCAGCAGCCCACAGCCTAACTATGGCTACACCTTC.

V and J are TRBV18 and TRBJ1-1, with 10 nucleotides matching TRBD1. Per the germline V gene, CDR1 is KGHSH and CDR2 is LQKENI. There are 16 residues in the CDR3. With V trimmed by 4 bases and J by 7 bases, 12 bases remained unmatched. The chain's CDR3 is CASSLAGTGVSGEAFF. The CDR3 DNA follows: TGTGCCAGCTCACTAGCCGGGACAGGGGTGTCAGGTGAAGCTTTCTTT.

V is TRBV5-5 and J is TRBJ2-4; D is undetermined. The CDR3 is 16 residues long. V was clipped by 0 bases and J by 12 bases, with 22 bases between them. Germline assignment: CDR1 SGHKS and CDR2 YYEKEE (reference sequence). The CDR3 spells CASSLDFSLLSTGQYF. CDR3 nucleotide sequence: TGTGCCAGCAGCTTGGACTTCTCCCTCCTTAGTACTGGTCAGTACTTC. Based on the CDR3 plus reference TRBV5-5 and TRBJ2-4, the full variable domain is DAGVTQSPTHLIKTRGQQVTLRCSPISGHKSVSWYQQVLGQGPQFIFQYYEKEERGRGNFPDRFSARQFPNYSSELNVNALLLGDSALYLCASSLDFSLLSTGQYFGAGTRLSVL.

The gene calls are TRBV27 and TRBJ2-3, with 9 bases identical to TRBD2. Germline V gene lookup returns CDR1 MNHEY and CDR2 SMNVEV (reference sequence). The V segment lost 5 bases and the J segment 10 bases; nucleotides outside the gene matches: 13. The CDR3 loop spans 15 amino acids. CDR3 loop: CASSPWGTSLIAQYF. In DNA form, the CDR3 reads TGTGCCAGCAGTCCCTGGGGGACTAGCCTTATCGCGCAGTATTTT.

The chain joins TRBV6-5 to TRBJ1-3; no definite D call. Deletions cut 6 bases from V and 3 bases from J, with 12 bases between. Germline V gene lookup returns CDR1 MNHEY and CDR2 SVGAGI. This CDR3 region has 14 residues. The CDR3 bases are TGTGCCAGCAGACCCGGACTCCTTGGAAACACCATATATTTT. Amino acid sequence: CASRPGLLGNTIYF.